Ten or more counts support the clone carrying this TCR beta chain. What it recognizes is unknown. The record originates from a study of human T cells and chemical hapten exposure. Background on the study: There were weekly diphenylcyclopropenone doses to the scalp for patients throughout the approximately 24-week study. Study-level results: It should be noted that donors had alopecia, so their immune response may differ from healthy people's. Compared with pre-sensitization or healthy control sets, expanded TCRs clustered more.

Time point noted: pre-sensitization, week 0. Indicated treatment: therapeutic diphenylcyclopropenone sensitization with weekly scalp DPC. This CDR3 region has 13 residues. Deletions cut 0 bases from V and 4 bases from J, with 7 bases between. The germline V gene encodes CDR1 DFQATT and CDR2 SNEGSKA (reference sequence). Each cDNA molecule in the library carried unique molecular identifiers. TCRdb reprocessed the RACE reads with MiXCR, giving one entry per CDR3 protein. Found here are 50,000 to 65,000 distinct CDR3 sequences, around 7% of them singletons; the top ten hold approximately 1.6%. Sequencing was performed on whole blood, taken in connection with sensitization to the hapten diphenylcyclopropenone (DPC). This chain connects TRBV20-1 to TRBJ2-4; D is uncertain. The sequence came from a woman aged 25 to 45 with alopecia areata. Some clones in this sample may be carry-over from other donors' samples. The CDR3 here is CSARDRRKNIQYF. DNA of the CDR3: TGCAGTGCTAGAGACAGACGTAAAAACATTCAGTACTTC.